These T cell receptor beta chains were read from a single sample in a study of CD8 T cells in Susac syndrome. In TCRdb, the immunoSEQ multiplex PCR reads were re-called with MiXCR into one record per CDR3 protein. The sample holds about 190,000 distinct CDR3 sequences, roughly nine tenths seen once. Input material: CD4+ T cells from PBMCs. These receptor sequences come from a human donor with Susac syndrome. Both conserved end residues are part of each CDR3. Each record gives: V gene, D gene, clone size, J gene, CDR3 protein, CDR3 DNA. D genes are given only for firm matches. The listing skips clone size in some rows; elsewhere it reads once, few, many or a size class.

V gene: TRBV10-3; D gene: TRBD1; clone size: NA; J gene: TRBJ2-1; CDR3 protein: CAVKTGTEAYNEQFF; CDR3 DNA: TGTGCCGTCAAGACCGGGACAGAGGCCTACAATGAGCAGTTCTTC
V gene: TRBV24-1; D gene: NA; clone size: NA; J gene: TRBJ2-7; CDR3 protein: CATSDPALAREQYF; CDR3 DNA: TGTGCCACCAGTGATCCCGCTTTAGCTCGCGAGCAGTACTTC
V gene: TRBV6-5; D gene: NA; clone size: NA; J gene: TRBJ1-2; CDR3 protein: CASSYSFRSGALGYTF; CDR3 DNA: TGTGCCAGCAGTTACTCGTTTAGATCGGGGGCGCTTGGCTACACCTTC
V gene: TRBV28; D gene: TRBD2; clone size: NA; J gene: TRBJ2-1; CDR3 protein: CASSLVGLALNEQFF; CDR3 DNA: TGTGCCAGCAGTTTAGTGGGACTAGCGTTGAATGAGCAGTTCTTC
V gene: TRBV28; D gene: NA; clone size: NA; J gene: TRBJ2-7; CDR3 protein: CASRSGAISYEQYF; CDR3 DNA: TGTGCCAGCAGATCGGGAGCAATCTCCTACGAGCAGTACTTC
V gene: TRBV7-2; D gene: NA; clone size: NA; J gene: TRBJ1-1; CDR3 protein: CASSSGGDYTEAFF; CDR3 DNA: TGTGCCAGCAGCTCTGGGGGGGATTACACTGAAGCTTTCTTT
V gene: TRBV28; D gene: TRBD1; clone size: NA; J gene: TRBJ2-3; CDR3 protein: CASSPGTGRTDTQYF; CDR3 DNA: TGTGCCAGCAGTCCCGGGACAGGGCGGACAGATACGCAGTATTTT
V gene: TRBV12-3/TRBV12-4; D gene: TRBD1; clone size: NA; J gene: TRBJ1-1; CDR3 protein: CASRGQGATEAFF; CDR3 DNA: TGTGCCAGCAGGGGACAGGGGGCCACTGAAGCTTTCTTT
V gene: TRBV7-8; D gene: NA; clone size: NA; J gene: TRBJ1-1; CDR3 protein: CASSPRGGASTEAFF; CDR3 DNA: TGTGCCAGCAGCCCAAGGGGGGGGGCGAGCACTGAAGCTTTCTTT
V gene: TRBV6-5; D gene: NA; clone size: NA; J gene: TRBJ2-3; CDR3 protein: CASRWGYTSTDTQYF; CDR3 DNA: TGTGCCAGCAGATGGGGATACACTAGCACAGATACGCAGTATTTT
V gene: TRBV10-3; D gene: NA; clone size: NA; J gene: TRBJ2-5; CDR3 protein: CAISENERETQYF; CDR3 DNA: TGTGCCATCAGTGAGAATGAGAGAGAGACCCAGTACTTC
V gene: TRBV19; D gene: TRBD1; clone size: NA; J gene: TRBJ1-2; CDR3 protein: CASSELPGQGAYGYTF; CDR3 DNA: TGTGCCAGTAGTGAATTACCGGGACAGGGGGCCTATGGCTACACCTTC
V gene: TRBV9; D gene: NA; clone size: NA; J gene: TRBJ2-1; CDR3 protein: CASSVAGGGPPSEQFF; CDR3 DNA: TGTGCCAGCAGCGTAGCTGGCGGGGGCCCCCCCAGTGAGCAGTTCTTC
V gene: TRBV5-4; D gene: TRBD2; clone size: NA; J gene: TRBJ2-1; CDR3 protein: CASSPRSASGSLGSYNEQFF; CDR3 DNA: TGTGCCAGCAGCCCAAGGTCGGCTAGCGGGAGTCTAGGCTCCTACAATGAGCAGTTCTTC
V gene: TRBV24-1; D gene: NA; clone size: NA; J gene: TRBJ2-1; CDR3 protein: CATSDLEARPSPLGNEQFF; CDR3 DNA: TGTGCCACCAGTGATTTAGAGGCCCGCCCTAGCCCTTTGGGAAATGAGCAGTTCTTC
V gene: TRBV3-1; D gene: NA; clone size: NA; J gene: TRBJ1-5; CDR3 protein: CASSQGGRDQPQHF; CDR3 DNA: TGTGCCAGCAGCCAAGGTGGGCGTGATCAGCCCCAGCATTTT
V gene: TRBV2; D gene: TRBD1; clone size: NA; J gene: TRBJ1-5; CDR3 protein: CASSQDRDQPQHF; CDR3 DNA: TGTGCCAGCAGCCAGGACAGGGACCAGCCCCAGCATTTT
V gene: TRBV6-5; D gene: TRBD1; clone size: NA; J gene: TRBJ1-1; CDR3 protein: CASRRGQGTEAFF; CDR3 DNA: TGTGCCAGCAGGCGGGGACAGGGGACTGAAGCTTTCTTT
V gene: TRBV6-1; D gene: TRBD1; clone size: NA; J gene: TRBJ1-1; CDR3 protein: CASRGQEGTEAFF; CDR3 DNA: TGTGCCAGCAGGGGACAGGAGGGCACTGAAGCTTTCTTT
V gene: TRBV20-1; D gene: NA; clone size: NA; J gene: TRBJ1-2; CDR3 protein: CSARDTAEKSYTF; CDR3 DNA: TGCAGTGCTAGAGATACGGCTGAAAAAAGCTACACCTTC
V gene: TRBV5-1; D gene: NA; clone size: NA; J gene: TRBJ2-7; CDR3 protein: CASRRGTANYEQYF; CDR3 DNA: TGCGCCAGCCGTCGGGGGACAGCCAACTACGAGCAGTACTTC
V gene: TRBV3-1; D gene: NA; clone size: once; J gene: TRBJ2-3; CDR3 protein: CASSQERDTSTDTQYF; CDR3 DNA: TGTGCCAGCAGCCAAGAGCGGGATACTAGCACAGATACGCAGTATTTT
V gene: TRBV5-4; D gene: TRBD2; clone size: NA; J gene: TRBJ2-3; CDR3 protein: CASSQRTSGRALLTDTQYF; CDR3 DNA: TGTGCCAGCAGCCAACGGACTAGCGGGAGGGCCCTGCTGACAGATACGCAGTATTTT
V gene: TRBV20-1; D gene: NA; clone size: NA; J gene: TRBJ1-3; CDR3 protein: CSAPIGTLSSGNTRYF; CDR3 DNA: TGCAGTGCTCCTATCGGGACATTAAGCTCTGGAAACACCAGATATTTT
V gene: TRBV19; D gene: NA; clone size: NA; J gene: TRBJ1-5; CDR3 protein: CASSNLDQPQHF; CDR3 DNA: TGTGCCAGTAGTAATTTGGATCAGCCCCAGCATTTT
V gene: TRBV3-1; D gene: NA; clone size: NA; J gene: TRBJ2-1; CDR3 protein: CASRQEVDNEQFF; CDR3 DNA: TGTGCCAGCAGGCAGGAGGTAGACAATGAGCAGTTCTTC
V gene: TRBV20-1; D gene: NA; clone size: once; J gene: TRBJ2-7; CDR3 protein: CSATVSSYEQYF; CDR3 DNA: TGCAGTGCTACGGTTTCCTCCTACGAGCAGTACTTC
V gene: TRBV9; D gene: NA; clone size: NA; J gene: TRBJ2-3; CDR3 protein: CASSVDGDTQYF; CDR3 DNA: TGTGCCAGCAGCGTAGATGGAGATACGCAGTATTTT
V gene: TRBV18; D gene: NA; clone size: NA; J gene: TRBJ2-3; CDR3 protein: CASSPATDTQYF; CDR3 DNA: TGTGCCAGCTCACCGGCCACAGATACGCAGTATTTT
V gene: TRBV28; D gene: NA; clone size: NA; J gene: TRBJ1-5; CDR3 protein: CASSFQGTSNQPQHF; CDR3 DNA: TGTGCCAGCAGTTTCCAGGGGACGAGCAATCAGCCCCAGCATTTT
V gene: TRBV6-5; D gene: NA; clone size: NA; J gene: TRBJ2-5; CDR3 protein: CASSLGDQETQYF; CDR3 DNA: TGTGCCAGCTCCCTTGGGGACCAAGAGACCCAGTACTTC
V gene: TRBV7-2; D gene: TRBD1; clone size: NA; J gene: TRBJ2-7; CDR3 protein: CASSSRTGTYEQYF; CDR3 DNA: TGTGCCAGCAGCTCTCGGACAGGAACTTACGAGCAGTACTTC
V gene: TRBV19; D gene: NA; clone size: NA; J gene: TRBJ1-5; CDR3 protein: CASSILDGNQPQHF; CDR3 DNA: TGTGCCAGTAGTATCTTGGACGGCAATCAGCCCCAGCATTTT
V gene: TRBV12-3/TRBV12-4; D gene: NA; clone size: NA; J gene: TRBJ2-1; CDR3 protein: CASSFSANEQFF; CDR3 DNA: TGTGCCAGCAGTTTTTCGGCAAATGAGCAGTTCTTC
V gene: TRBV7-9; D gene: NA; clone size: NA; J gene: TRBJ1-1; CDR3 protein: CASSLARGDTEAFF; CDR3 DNA: TGTGCCAGCAGCTTAGCTAGGGGTGACACTGAAGCTTTCTTT
V gene: TRBV9; D gene: NA; clone size: NA; J gene: TRBJ1-4; CDR3 protein: CASSAGNLNEKLFF; CDR3 DNA: TGTGCCAGCAGCGCGGGGAACCTAAATGAAAAACTGTTTTTT
V gene: TRBV3-1; D gene: NA; clone size: NA; J gene: TRBJ1-2; CDR3 protein: CASSQDEGGGYTF; CDR3 DNA: TGTGCCAGCAGCCAAGACGAGGGCGGCGGCTACACCTTC
V gene: TRBV18; D gene: TRBD2; clone size: NA; J gene: TRBJ2-7; CDR3 protein: CASSLRTSGAYERYF; CDR3 DNA: TGTGCCAGCTCACTCCGGACTAGCGGCGCTTACGAGCGGTACTTC
V gene: TRBV3-1; D gene: NA; clone size: once; J gene: TRBJ2-1; CDR3 protein: CASSQEGHLGKQFF; CDR3 DNA: TGTGCCAGCAGCCAAGAAGGACACCTCGGGAAGCAGTTCTTC
V gene: TRBV18; D gene: NA; clone size: NA; J gene: TRBJ1-1; CDR3 protein: CASSPQDLNTEAFF; CDR3 DNA: TGTGCCAGCTCACCACAGGATTTGAACACTGAAGCTTTCTTT
V gene: TRBV20-1; D gene: TRBD2; clone size: NA; J gene: TRBJ2-7; CDR3 protein: CSARTSGRSAGEQYF; CDR3 DNA: TGCAGTGCAAGGACTAGCGGGAGGAGTGCAGGCGAGCAGTACTTC
V gene: TRBV20-1; D gene: TRBD2; clone size: NA; J gene: TRBJ2-7; CDR3 protein: CSAQLPLGLAGFSTYEQYF; CDR3 DNA: TGCAGTGCTCAACTCCCCCTGGGACTAGCGGGTTTCTCAACCTACGAGCAGTACTTC
V gene: TRBV6-4; D gene: NA; clone size: NA; J gene: TRBJ2-3; CDR3 protein: CASSDSGDTQYF; CDR3 DNA: TGTGCCAGCAGTGACTCAGGAGATACGCAGTATTTT
V gene: TRBV14; D gene: TRBD1; clone size: NA; J gene: TRBJ1-2; CDR3 protein: CASSHRTGGRIRNYGYTF; CDR3 DNA: TGTGCCAGCAGCCACCGGACAGGGGGCCGAATCCGGAACTATGGCTACACCTTC
V gene: TRBV10-1; D gene: NA; clone size: NA; J gene: TRBJ1-5; CDR3 protein: CASSESDQPQHF; CDR3 DNA: TGCGCCAGCAGTGAGTCGGATCAGCCCCAGCATTTT
V gene: TRBV19; D gene: NA; clone size: NA; J gene: TRBJ1-2; CDR3 protein: CASSIGRGYGYTF; CDR3 DNA: TGTGCCAGTAGTATTGGACGGGGCTATGGCTACACCTTC
V gene: TRBV2; D gene: NA; clone size: few; J gene: TRBJ1-2; CDR3 protein: CASSEGGLSYGYTF; CDR3 DNA: TGTGCCAGCAGTGAAGGGGGCCTCAGCTATGGCTACACCTTC
V gene: TRBV5-1; D gene: NA; clone size: NA; J gene: TRBJ2-1; CDR3 protein: CASSLETPSYNEQFF; CDR3 DNA: TGCGCCAGCAGCTTGGAGACCCCCTCCTACAATGAGCAGTTCTTC